The rows below give T cell receptor beta chains drawn from one sample of a study of CD8 T cells in ankylosing spondylitis. A single record per CDR3 protein comes from TCRdb applying MiXCR to the 5' RACE reads. The repertoire consists of 200,000 to 300,000 distinct CDR3 sequences, with roughly a quarter occurring once and the leading ten covering 0.6% to 0.75%. Sequencing used blood, either unsorted or a sorted T cell fraction (not recorded which). All receptors derive from a male donor with ankylosing spondylitis or in good health (not recorded which). The CDR3 runs from the conserved cysteine through the conserved F or W. The order of the fields is V gene, D gene, J gene, clone size, CDR3 protein. A D gene is named only where the DNA matches it firmly. Size is omitted from some rows. Given values are once, few, many or a class for expanded clones.

V gene: TRBV6-1
D gene: .
J gene: TRBJ2-3
clone size: .
CDR3 protein: CASSDTARTPDTQYF

V gene: TRBV7-3
D gene: TRBD2
J gene: TRBJ2-4
clone size: .
CDR3 protein: CASSPGGVAKNIQYF

V gene: TRBV27
D gene: .
J gene: TRBJ2-7
clone size: many
CDR3 protein: CASSQVSSYEQYF

V gene: TRBV20-1
D gene: .
J gene: TRBJ2-3
clone size: few
CDR3 protein: CSASGGGASPTDTQYF

V gene: TRBV20-1
D gene: .
J gene: TRBJ2-3
clone size: many
CDR3 protein: CSARAGTDTQYF

V gene: TRBV10-3
D gene: .
J gene: TRBJ2-5
clone size: .
CDR3 protein: CAIRSDKSQETQYF

V gene: TRBV5-5
D gene: .
J gene: TRBJ2-5
clone size: .
CDR3 protein: CASSFRQLQETQYF

V gene: TRBV7-8
D gene: .
J gene: TRBJ2-5
clone size: few
CDR3 protein: CASSSHGGQETQYF

V gene: TRBV12-3/TRBV12-4
D gene: .
J gene: TRBJ1-5
clone size: .
CDR3 protein: CASSYNRQPQHF

V gene: TRBV18
D gene: .
J gene: TRBJ2-5
clone size: .
CDR3 protein: CASSPRSGQETQYF

V gene: TRBV20-1
D gene: TRBD1
J gene: TRBJ1-1
clone size: many
CDR3 protein: CSARDLQGRTEAFF

V gene: TRBV4-2
D gene: .
J gene: TRBJ2-1
clone size: .
CDR3 protein: CASSQSGNEQFF

V gene: TRBV12-3/TRBV12-4
D gene: TRBD1
J gene: TRBJ1-2
clone size: .
CDR3 protein: CASSPGTGEGYGYTF

V gene: TRBV20-1
D gene: .
J gene: TRBJ2-3
clone size: .
CDR3 protein: CSALGGQDTQYF

V gene: TRBV15
D gene: .
J gene: TRBJ1-1
clone size: many
CDR3 protein: CATSRDPQGTEAFF

V gene: TRBV12-3/TRBV12-4
D gene: TRBD1
J gene: TRBJ1-5
clone size: many
CDR3 protein: CASSTGGYQPQHF

V gene: TRBV6-1
D gene: TRBD1
J gene: TRBJ1-2
clone size: .
CDR3 protein: CASSEPGQGNYGYTF

V gene: TRBV20-1
D gene: TRBD1
J gene: TRBJ1-2
clone size: many
CDR3 protein: CSAESARGRIYGYTF

V gene: TRBV30
D gene: TRBD1
J gene: TRBJ2-3
clone size: .
CDR3 protein: CAWTAGGRDTQYF

V gene: TRBV20-1
D gene: .
J gene: TRBJ2-7
clone size: few
CDR3 protein: CSARDRGLGTYEQYF

V gene: TRBV6-5
D gene: .
J gene: TRBJ1-3
clone size: many
CDR3 protein: CATRRVGTIYF

V gene: TRBV20-1
D gene: .
J gene: TRBJ2-2
clone size: once
CDR3 protein: CSAGRGASGELFF

V gene: TRBV29-1
D gene: TRBD1
J gene: TRBJ2-1
clone size: many
CDR3 protein: CSASRQGSSYNEQFF

V gene: TRBV5-5
D gene: .
J gene: TRBJ2-7
clone size: few
CDR3 protein: CASSLGPGRYEQYF